This T cell receptor (beta chain) derives from a study of PD-1 blockade in classical Hodgkin lymphoma. Points from the study as a whole: Reasons behind the repertoire differences stay unclear, perhaps disease activity or earlier therapy. According to reports, newly diagnosed patients had lower baseline TCR diversity than healthy donors, and relapsed/refractory patients had lower baseline TCR diversity still.

For this clone: What it binds is not known. One junction end disagrees with the germline gene, perhaps due to a read error.

Method: immunoSEQ multiplex PCR; TCRdb's copy keeps in-frame clones and lacks some. Of about 30,000 clones listed, approximately 94% were seen once; the top ten hold roughly 2.5%. The CDR3 runs to 15 residues. Germline CDR1 reads SGHRS; CDR2 reads YFSETQ. Time point specified: newly diagnosed, previously untreated cHL patient sample. Investigators turned to newly diagnosed, untreated classical Hodgkin lymphoma PBMCs for comparison. The source of this sequence is a human donor with classical Hodgkin lymphoma. This sequence joins TRBV5-1 and TRBJ2-5; D may be TRBD2 (7 bases). Sequencing input: peripheral blood mononuclear cells (PBMCs). The CDR3 nucleotides are TGCGCCAGCAGCTTGTTGTTTAATCCGGGGGGCAGAGAGAACTTC. This sequence encodes CASSLLFNPGGRENF.